These 18 T cell receptor beta chains originate from one sample sequenced in a study of blood T cell repertoires in COVID-19. The repertoire was sequenced with immunoSEQ multiplex PCR; TCRdb's copy has only in-frame clones and lacks some. The sample has some 150,000 clones, around 83% seen once. Sequenced material: peripheral blood. The source of these receptors is a woman between 50 and 59 years old in a cohort sampled during active or convalescent COVID-19.

The chain uses TRBV29-1 and TRBJ1-3, with a possible D match to TRBD1 (5 bases). V was pared by 5 bases and J by 4 bases, with 12 bases between. From germline, CDR1 is SQVTM and CDR2 ANQGSEA. The CDR3 totals 13 residues. For the CDR3, the DNA is TGCAGCGTTTCAGGAGGGGTCGGAAACACCATATATTTT. Its protein is CSVSGGVGNTIYF.

This rearrangement joins TRBV5-1 to TRBJ2-3, with TRBD1 matching over 11 bases. The CDR3 contains 16 residues. CDR1 and CDR2 (germline): SGHRS, YFSETQ. V gave up 0 bases and J gave up 3 bases; unmatched junction bases: 3. In nucleotides, the CDR3 is TGCGCCAGCAGCTTGGAAGGACAGGGGGCAACAGATACGCAGTATTTT. Amino acids: CASSLEGQGATDTQYF.

The chain joins TRBV6-1 to TRBJ1-2, with D perhaps TRBD1 (5 bases). Germline lookup yields CDR1 MNHNS and CDR2 SASEGT. The V and J ends lost 1 base and 5 bases respectively, with 17 bases between them. The CDR3 is made up of 16 amino acids. The CDR3 region is CASSEGFLRQRYGYTF. The CDR3 DNA sequence: TGTGCCAGCAGTGAAGGATTCTTGAGACAGAGATATGGCTACACCTTC.

There are a few counts of this clone. This rearrangement joins TRBV3-1 (or the pseudogene TRBV3-2) to TRBJ1-2, with D maybe TRBD1 (6 bases). Trimming stripped 4 bases from V and 8 bases from J, with 20 bases between. The CDR3 totals 15 residues. CDR1 LGHDT and CDR2 YNNKEL come from the germline V gene (reference sequence). CDR3 sequence (DNA): TGTGCCAGCAGCCTGAATTCTGGGGGCTTAAAGGGCTACACCTTC. It is translated as CASSLNSGGLKGYTF.

The V call is TRBV30, the J call TRBJ1-4, with 10 bases that match TRBD1. Trimming cost V 5 bases and J 2 bases; bases outside gene matches: 2. Germline V lookup: CDR1 GTSNPN, CDR2 SVGIG (reference sequence). The CDR3 totals 14 residues. The CDR3: CAWEGQGTNEKLFF. In nucleotides, the CDR3 is TGTGCCTGGGAGGGACAGGGGACTAATGAAAAACTGTTTTTT.

V and J are TRBV28 and TRBJ1-5, with a possible D match to TRBD1 (6 bases). The CDR3 spans 13 residues. Trimming stripped 6 bases from V and 1 base from J, with 7 bases between. Per the germline V gene, CDR1 is MDHEN and CDR2 is SYDVKM. CDR3 sequence reads: CASSQGSNQPQHF. CDR3 in DNA: TGTGCCAGCAGCCAGGGGAGCAATCAGCCCCAGCATTTT.

The gene calls are TRBV7-9 and TRBJ2-3, with 11 bases identical to TRBD1. Looked up from germline, CDR1 is SEHNR and CDR2 is FQNEAQ (reference sequence). V lost 0 bases to trimming and J lost 8 bases; unmatched junction nucleotides: 4. This CDR3 spans 15 amino acids. The CDR3 spells CASSLAGQGAGTQYF. CDR3 coding DNA: TGTGCCAGCAGCTTAGCAGGACAGGGGGCCGGTACGCAGTATTTT.

The chain combines TRBV3-1 (or the pseudogene TRBV3-2) with TRBJ2-7, with 10 bases that match TRBD2. The V gene's germline CDR1 is LGHDT and CDR2 YNNKEL (reference sequence). This CDR3 spans 17 amino acids. Unmatched junction bases numbered 10, after V lost 0 bases and J lost 5 bases. CDR3 DNA sequence: TGTGCCAGCAGCCAAGAGTCTGTTAGCGGGGGGTCCCACGAGCAGTACTTC. Amino acid sequence: CASSQESVSGGSHEQYF.

This clone was seen just once. The J gene is TRBJ2-7, the V gene TRBV7-2; TRBD1 agrees at 9 bases. After removal of 1 base from V and 1 base from J, the junction contained 14 bases not matched to a gene. The CDR3 is 19 residues long. CDR1 is SGHTA and CDR2 is FQGNSA in the germline V gene. The CDR3 here is CASSLGSGQGSGRSYEQYF. The CDR3 DNA reads as TGTGCCAGCAGCTTAGGGTCGGGACAGGGTTCTGGAAGGTCCTACGAGCAGTACTTC.

The chain carries TRBV24-1 and TRBJ2-1; D is perhaps TRBD2 (5 bases). CDR3 length: 17 residues. Germline CDR1 is KGHDR and CDR2 is SFDVKD. V lost 1 base and J lost 8, with 20 bases in between. CDR3 protein: CATSDFETGSGCDEQFF. The CDR3 region has the DNA TGTGCCACCAGTGATTTCGAAACGGGGAGTGGATGTGATGAGCAGTTCTTC.

The rearrangement joins TRBV27 to TRBJ1-4; D not resolved. The CDR3 sequence is 15 residues long. The germline CDR1 and CDR2 sequences are MNHEY and SMNVEV (reference sequence). Trimming removed 7 bases from V and 1 base from J, with 13 bases in between. The CDR3 loop reads CASTASGRTNEKLFF. CDR3 sequence (DNA): TGTGCCAGCACCGCTTCGGGGAGAACTAATGAAAAACTGTTTTTT.

In nucleotides, the CDR3 is TGTGCCAGCACACAAACAGGGATGAACACTGAAGCTTTCTTT. This translates into CASTQTGMNTEAFF. V and J are TRBV7-2 and TRBJ1-1; D might be TRBD1 (6 bases). CDR3 size: 14 residues. Per germline, CDR1 SGHTA and CDR2 FQGNSA. The V end was cut by 7 bases, the J end by 0 bases, with 12 bases between.

The chain employs TRBV6-1 and TRBJ2-5; D is uncertain. Per the germline V gene, CDR1 is MNHNS and CDR2 is SASEGT. V was cut by 2 bases and J by 0 bases, with 7 bases left in between. The CDR3 extends over 14 amino acids. The CDR3 is CASSENRYQETQYF. CDR3 in DNA: TGTGCCAGCAGTGAAAACAGATACCAAGAGACCCAGTACTTC.

The chain couples TRBV7-2 to TRBJ2-7; 8 bases are shared with TRBD2. Germline CDR1 and CDR2: SGHTA and FQGNSA. V gave up 5 bases and J gave up 4 bases; unmatched junction bases: 10. The CDR3 has 15 residues. For the CDR3, the DNA is TGTGCCAGCAGCCTACTGGGGCGGGGGGTATACGAGCAGTACTTC. This sequence encodes CASSLLGRGVYEQYF.

The J gene is TRBJ1-1, the V gene TRBV29-1; D may be TRBD1 (5 bases). V lost 1 base, J lost 5 bases, and 11 bases lay in between. The germline V gene encodes CDR1 SQVTM and CDR2 ANQGSEA. The CDR3 is 13 amino acids. The CDR3 sequence: CSVEGIQGTEAFF. In DNA form, the CDR3 reads TGCAGCGTTGAAGGGATCCAGGGTACTGAAGCTTTCTTT.

The chain employs TRBV13 and TRBJ1-5; no definite D call. The V and J ends lost 0 bases and 0 bases respectively, with 3 bases between them. Germline V CDR1 and CDR2: PRHDT, FYEKMQ (reference sequence). This CDR3 is 14 amino acids long. The CDR3 loop is CASSLGYSNQPQHF. CDR3 nucleotide sequence: TGTGCCAGCAGCTTAGGGTATAGCAATCAGCCCCAGCATTTT.

The CDR3 loop is CASSPSDLGNYGYTF. Here the CDR3 DNA reads TGTGCCAGCTCTCCCAGTGATCTCGGGAACTATGGCTACACCTTC. The V gene is TRBV18, the J gene TRBJ1-2; D is ambiguous. The germline gives CDR1 KGHSH, CDR2 LQKENI. V lost 6 bases and J lost 2, with 16 bases in between. This CDR3 contains 15 residues.

V usage is TRBV19 and J usage is TRBJ1-2; D gene unclear. The V and J ends lost 3 bases and 3 bases respectively, with 11 bases between them. CDR3 size: 14 residues. Per the germline V gene, CDR1 is LNHDA and CDR2 is SQIVND (reference sequence). In nucleotides, the CDR3 is TGTGCCAGTAGTATGCTTGACACGGACTATGGCTACACCTTC. Amino acid sequence: CASSMLDTDYGYTF.